The T cell receptor (beta chain) under discussion was sequenced for a study of cytomegalovirus exposure and HLA in healthy donors. Study-wide background: Among the approximately 430 donors who were genotyped, roughly 85% fell in the genetic ancestry cluster that is associated with self-reported Caucasian donors. Study-wide results and caveats: The HLA-A and HLA-B alleles of most subjects were reportedly predicted accurately from TCR beta sequences. For presence/absence analyses, sequencing depth was assumed to be roughly uniform across donors. A later analysis found most CMV-associated TCR beta chains apparently HLA-restricted.

Concerning this clone: The antigen remains undetermined.

The V gene's germline CDR1 is PRHDT and CDR2 FYEKMQ (reference sequence). The CDR3 sequence is 15 residues long. V was clipped by 7 bases and J by 5 bases, with 17 bases between them. PCR employed 60 Vbeta and 13 Jbeta primers. Sequencing used immunoSEQ multiplex PCR; TCRdb keeps in-frame clones, though not all of them. The data hold some 130,000 clones, with 70% to 85% observed a single time. This TCR came from a male donor in good health and CMV-seropositive. The V call is TRBV13, the J call TRBJ2-2; D is possibly TRBD1 (5 bases). Sequencing was performed on PBMCs. CDR3 in amino acids: CASTQAGLQTGELFF. The CDR3 nucleotides are TGTGCCAGCACCCAAGCAGGGTTACAGACCGGGGAGCTGTTTTTT. Based on the CDR3 plus reference TRBV13 and TRBJ2-2, the full variable domain is AAGVIQSPRHLIKEKRETATLKCYPIPRHDTVYWYQQGPGQDPQFLISFYEKMQSDKGSIPDRFSAQQFSDYHSELNMSSLELGDSALYFCASTQAGLQTGELFFGEGSRLTVL.